These T cell receptor beta chains were read from a single sample in a study of T cell responses to AZD1222 COVID-19 vaccine. TCRdb's table, derived via immunoSEQ multiplex PCR, lists solely in-frame clones and lacks some. Among 85,000 to 100,000 clones listed, 65% to 90% were seen once. The sample was peripheral blood, taken on day 0 of AZD1222 vaccination. The receptors stem from an adult in good health. CDR3s include the opening cysteine and the closing phenylalanine or tryptophan. D genes are given only for firm matches. Clone size is not always given. Where it is, it says once, few, many or a class for expanded clones.

>TRBV9|TRBJ2-2|NA|NA
CASSVGVGGNTGELFF
TGTGCCAGCAGCGTAGGGGTCGGTGGGAACACCGGGGAGCTGTTTTTT
>TRBV19|TRBJ2-7|TRBD2|NA
CATSVAGAGEQYF
TGTGCCACCTCTGTAGCGGGAGCTGGCGAGCAGTACTTC
>TRBV24-1|TRBJ2-7|TRBD1|NA
CATESGDRGLYEQYF
TGTGCCACGGAGTCTGGGGACAGGGGGCTTTACGAGCAGTACTTC
>TRBV6-5|TRBJ2-5|NA|NA
CASSPAGSQETQYF
TGTGCCAGCAGCCCCGCGGGTTCCCAAGAGACCCAGTACTTC
>TRBV7-5|TRBJ1-4|NA|NA
CARSFLPGVEKLFF
TGTGCCAGAAGCTTCCTTCCGGGGGTTGAAAAACTGTTTTTT
>TRBV7-2|TRBJ2-7|NA|NA
CASSTDRSSYEQYF
TGTGCCAGCAGCACAGACAGGAGCTCCTACGAGCAGTACTTC
>TRBV15|TRBJ1-4|TRBD1|NA
CATSRDMGQGNEKLFF
TGTGCCACCAGCAGAGATATGGGACAGGGGAATGAAAAACTGTTTTTT
>TRBV2|TRBJ2-1|TRBD1|NA
CASSESRGTGGTKQFF
TGTGCCAGCAGTGAATCGAGAGGGACAGGGGGTACTAAGCAGTTCTTC
>TRBV5-1|TRBJ2-1|TRBD2|NA
CASGLTSGSYEQFF
TGCGCCAGCGGATTGACTAGCGGGAGTTATGAGCAGTTCTTC
>TRBV19|TRBJ1-1|TRBD1|NA
CASTYRGRGRTEAFF
TGTGCCAGTACTTACCGGGGCAGGGGGCGAACTGAAGCTTTCTTT
>TRBV6-5|TRBJ2-7|NA|NA
CASSLGDASYEQYF
TGTGCCAGCAGCTTGGGGGACGCCTCCTACGAGCAGTACTTC
>TRBV18|TRBJ2-1|NA|NA
CASSPSRSTTNEQFF
TGTGCCAGCTCACCGAGCCGGTCTACGACCAATGAGCAGTTCTTC
>TRBV6-5|TRBJ2-3|NA|NA
CASSYTSSDTQYF
TGTGCCAGCAGTTACACCTCCTCCGATACGCAGTATTTT
>TRBV18|TRBJ1-4|NA|few
CASSPQGSNEKLFF
TGTGCCAGCTCACCACAGGGCTCTAATGAAAAACTGTTTTTT
>TRBV11-3|TRBJ2-5|TRBD2|NA
CASSLDGGVQETQYF
TGTGCCAGCAGCTTAGATGGGGGGGTCCAAGAGACCCAGTACTTC
>TRBV7-8|TRBJ1-1|NA|NA
CASSLARRENTEAFF
TGTGCCAGCAGCTTAGCCAGAAGGGAGAACACTGAAGCTTTCTTT
>TRBV5-6|TRBJ1-1|NA|few
CASSLRVNTEAFF
TGTGCCAGCAGCCTTAGAGTTAACACTGAAGCTTTCTTT
>TRBV19|TRBJ1-1|NA|NA
CASSSRTTTLNTEAFF
TGTGCCAGTAGTTCTCGGACAACTACCTTGAACACTGAAGCTTTCTTT
>TRBV7-2|TRBJ1-2|NA|NA
CASREPANYGYTF
TGTGCCAGCCGGGAGCCAGCTAACTATGGCTACACCTTC
>TRBV5-5|TRBJ2-1|TRBD2|NA
CASSLVPTSGRYNEQFF
TGTGCCAGCAGCTTGGTTCCTACTAGCGGGAGGTACAATGAGCAGTTCTTC
>TRBV5-8|TRBJ1-2|NA|NA
CASSYRAGYTF
TGTGCCAGCAGCTACAGGGCTGGCTACACCTTC
>TRBV7-9|TRBJ2-2|NA|NA
CASSETQWGNTGELFF
TGTGCCAGCAGCGAGACACAGTGGGGGAACACCGGGGAGCTGTTTTTT
>TRBV19|TRBJ1-1|TRBD1|NA
CASSKDRVNTEAFF
TGTGCCAGTAGTAAGGACAGGGTTAACACTGAAGCTTTCTTT
>TRBV11-3|TRBJ1-1|NA|NA
CASSPRGTMVAEAFF
TGTGCCAGCAGCCCACGGGGGACAATGGTGGCTGAAGCTTTCTTT
>TRBV19|TRBJ1-3|NA|once
CASRLGNTIYF
TGTGCCAGTAGGCTCGGAAACACCATATATTTT
>TRBV6-4|TRBJ2-3|NA|NA
CASSETGYTQYF
TGTGCCAGCAGTGAAACGGGGTATACGCAGTATTTT
>TRBV19|TRBJ1-6|NA|NA
CASSVKSMTGPLHF
TGTGCCAGTAGTGTGAAGTCAATGACAGGCCCCCTCCACTTT
>TRBV11-2|TRBJ2-7|TRBD1|NA
CASSLDRGHYEQYF
TGTGCCAGCAGCTTAGACAGGGGGCACTACGAGCAGTACTTC
>TRBV11-3|TRBJ1-4|NA|NA
CASSPGPEGGEKLFF
TGTGCCAGCAGCCCAGGTCCAGAGGGTGGCGAAAAACTGTTTTTT
>TRBV15|TRBJ2-5|NA|NA
CATSRGQETQYF
TGTGCCACCAGCAGAGGTCAGGAGACCCAGTACTTC
>TRBV6-2/TRBV6-3|TRBJ2-2|NA|NA
CASSYGLTGELFF
TGTGCCAGCAGTTACGGCCTCACCGGGGAGCTGTTTTTT
>TRBV14|TRBJ2-7|NA|NA
CASSPNFAEQYF
TGTGCCAGCAGCCCGAACTTCGCCGAGCAGTACTTC
>TRBV5-4|TRBJ2-6|TRBD1|NA
CASSPRGRGLTGANVLTF
TGTGCCAGCAGCCCTAGAGGCAGGGGGTTAACTGGGGCCAACGTCCTGACTTTC